These T cell receptor beta chains were read from a single sample in a study of post-analysis software for immune sequencing data. TCRdb re-called the PCR reads through MiXCR, storing one row per CDR3 protein. The data hold roughly 400,000 distinct CDR3 sequences, with approximately 39% observed a single time. The sample consisted of blood. The receptor set was obtained from a girl aged 2-9 years with multiple sclerosis. The CDR3 runs from the conserved cysteine through the conserved F or W. A D gene is named only where the DNA matches it firmly. Only part of the rows carry a size: once, few, many, or a class if the clone is expanded.

clone_size d_call cdr3_length j_call v_call cdr3_nt cdr3_aa
few TRBD1 15 TRBJ1-1 TRBV5-5 TGTGCCAGCAGCTTGAGGACAGGGCTGAACACTGAAGCTTTCTTT CASSLRTGLNTEAFF
many TRBD2 17 TRBJ2-1 TRBV27 TGTGCCAGCAGTTTACTGGGTATAGCGGGTTTTTACAATGAGCAGTTCTTC CASSLLGIAGFYNEQFF
few TRBD1 13 TRBJ2-5 TRBV5-6 TGTGCCAGCAGCCCCCCAGGGGGCACTGAGCAGTACTTC CASSPPGGTEQYF
NA TRBD1 14 TRBJ1-2 TRBV7-2 TGTGCCAGCAGCGGACAGGGCGGGAGCTATGGCTACACCTTC CASSGQGGSYGYTF
NA NA 15 TRBJ2-1 TRBV2 TGTGCCAGCAGGCGGGGCGAGGGCTCCTACAATGAGCAGTTCTTC CASRRGEGSYNEQFF
few TRBD2 12 TRBJ2-1 TRBV29-1 TGCGGGGGGGCTAGCGGGAGTATATCGGGGTTCTTC CGGASGSISGFF
NA NA 12 TRBJ2-3 TRBV6-2/TRBV6-3 TGTGCCATCGGCCAAATCACAGATACGCAGTATTTT CAIGQITDTQYF
few NA 15 TRBJ1-6 TRBV6-6 TGTGCCAGCATTGGACTTCAAACTGATAATTCACCCCTCCACTTT CASIGLQTDNSPLHF
few TRBD2 19 TRBJ2-7 TRBV5-1 TGCGCCAGCAGCTTGCGTAGCCTAGCGGGACCCCTGAGCTCCTACGAGCAGTACTTC CASSLRSLAGPLSSYEQYF
NA NA 16 TRBJ2-1 TRBV11-2 TGTGCCAGCAGCTCCTCACGGGCTAGTGGCTACAATGAGCAGTTCTTC CASSSSRASGYNEQFF
few NA 13 TRBJ1-2 TRBV12-3/TRBV12-4 TGTGCCAGCAGACTGACTACTAACTATGGCTACACCTTC CASRLTTNYGYTF
few NA 14 TRBJ2-1 TRBV5-1 TGCGCCAGCAGCTTCCAGGACTACCTCAATGAGCAGTTCTTC CASSFQDYLNEQFF
few NA 14 TRBJ2-3 TRBV7-9 TGTGCCAGCAGCTTAGTTTGGGAGCGGGATACGCAGTATTTT CASSLVWERDTQYF
few NA 14 TRBJ1-1 TRBV29-1 TGCAGCGCTCACCCCGGGACAACGAACACTGAAGCTTTCTTT CSAHPGTTNTEAFF
NA NA 13 TRBJ1-5 TRBV20-1 TGCAGTGCTAGACCGGGTCCTCACTTGCCCCAGCATTTT CSARPGPHLPQHF